This T cell receptor beta chain stems from a study of shared clonotypes between healthy human individuals (dated by TCRdb to about 2020). Regarding the study in general: A few men and two women, aged 18 to 49 years, made up the cohort. Leukapheresis yielded between about 0.94 and 9 billion PBMCs per donor. Per donor, three plates each were used for CD4 naive and CD4 memory, two for CD8 naive, and one for CD8 memory. Different laboratories and diverse techniques were used to prepare libraries and sequence TCR repertoires, to increase sequencing depth and limit assay-specific biases. To estimate repertoire size and how much clonotype sharing occurs between individuals, the study deeply sequenced the blood TCR repertoires of five healthy adults.

Healthy HIV-negative adults with no recently reported acute infections or vaccinations were included as donors. Every donor was a Caucasian adult living in Nashville, Tennessee, USA. CD4+ T cells were enriched by magnetic negative selection, after which naive cells were positively selected on CD45RA and the negative fraction was taken as the memory subset. Blood was obtained by leukapheresis, after which PBMCs were separated by Ficoll-Histopaque density gradient centrifugation and cryopreserved in liquid nitrogen vapor phase. Analytical flow cytometry was used to check the purity and quantity of every magnetically sorted T cell population. From each sorted fraction, genomic DNA was isolated and quantified by UV absorbance on a Nanodrop 2000c. Including cysteine and phenylalanine, the CDR3 has 14 amino acids. Left in the record is the CDR3 DNA by itself, 42 bases read in frame from the first base. The germline V gene (reference sequence) specifies SEHNR as CDR1 and FQNEAQ as CDR2. The germline V end is reduced by 5 bases and the J end by 1 base; junction bases left unmatched: 4.

Results the study describes overall, beyond this receptor: Pairwise subsampling indicated that sequencing depth was expected to affect the degree of clonotype sharing among donors. Sampling was restricted to blood, and TCR repertoires in tissue are likely to differ from TCR repertoires in blood. Sharing across a few donors was observed for 4.5% to 6.5% of naive CD4, about 3.2% of naive CD8, 2% to 2.5% of memory CD4, and around 0.4% of memory CD8 clonotypes. Because the study included a small number of donors, the genetic and exposure-history diversity represented was limited. Compared with non-shared clonotypes, clonotypes shared by all four sorted-subset donors had higher generation probabilities. Estimated clonotype richness was generally larger for naive than for memory subsets. Incomplete sequencing was indicated by rarefaction of sorted-subset datasets, despite the large sequencing depth.

Using the deep immunoSEQ assay, multiplex PCR amplified TCR CDR3 regions from genomic DNA. For each cell subset, the extracted genomic DNA was distributed evenly across all wells of several immunoSEQ 96-well plates, and each plate served as one replicate. Each replicate PCR for sorted subsets received about 220 ng genomic DNA, equal to roughly 30,000 T cell genomes. The purified libraries were quantified using a Qubit 3.0 fluorometer, sized with a Bioanalyzer 2100, and then quantified again using the KAPA Library Quantification kit. A separate single-read 150-cycle Illumina NextSeq 550 flow cell was used to sequence each immunoSEQ 96-well plate. The authors' pipeline ran thus. Because the immunoSEQ output held only junctional sequences and lacked quality scores, the filtering could not match the filtering applied to full-length reads. To assign V/J genes and CDR3, sequences were annotated against IMGT germline references using PyIR, a Python wrapper for IgBLAST v1.9. Reads with weak V/J assignments (E-value above 1e-6), missing CDR3, stop codons, out-of-frame junctions, or ambiguous translated residues were removed. V3J clonotypes were defined by identical inferred V gene, J gene, and CDR3 amino acid sequence. The percentage overlap between two repertoires was calculated by dividing the number of shared unique clonotypes by the size of the smaller repertoire. Richness of each repertoire was evaluated using RTK rarefaction, the Chao1 estimator, and Recon v2.1 estimates of unobserved clonotypes. Generation probabilities for all TCRbeta clonotypes obtained by the gDNA method from four donors were computed using OLGA. The table comes from immuneACCESS by way of TCRdb, which keeps in-frame sequences with V and J called. Part of the clones is missing from these tables; in studies checked, under half for an unresolved V gene and the rest for unknown reasons. The V and J calls and clone size come from that table; D and trimming were worked out from the DNA. In all, the sample holds 180,000 or so clones, and about 93% of those were seen once. In total, the top ten clones hold 0.067% of the sample.

To note about this clone: The antigen it binds to is not known. Base qualities were left out, and no much larger clone turns up one base away. Other DNA sequences in the sample encode the same CDR3.

The specimen sequenced was naive CD4+ T cells sorted from blood. This specimen's cell subset or site label, interpreted: CD45RA+ positively selected. The chain couples TRBV7-9 to TRBJ1-1, and TRBD1 aligns with 7 junction nucleotides. This TCR was recovered from a woman in her 30s in good health. For the CDR3, the sequence is CASSPGQENTEAFF. Here is the DNA: TGTGCCAGCAGCCCCGGACAGGAGAACACTGAAGCTTTCTTT.